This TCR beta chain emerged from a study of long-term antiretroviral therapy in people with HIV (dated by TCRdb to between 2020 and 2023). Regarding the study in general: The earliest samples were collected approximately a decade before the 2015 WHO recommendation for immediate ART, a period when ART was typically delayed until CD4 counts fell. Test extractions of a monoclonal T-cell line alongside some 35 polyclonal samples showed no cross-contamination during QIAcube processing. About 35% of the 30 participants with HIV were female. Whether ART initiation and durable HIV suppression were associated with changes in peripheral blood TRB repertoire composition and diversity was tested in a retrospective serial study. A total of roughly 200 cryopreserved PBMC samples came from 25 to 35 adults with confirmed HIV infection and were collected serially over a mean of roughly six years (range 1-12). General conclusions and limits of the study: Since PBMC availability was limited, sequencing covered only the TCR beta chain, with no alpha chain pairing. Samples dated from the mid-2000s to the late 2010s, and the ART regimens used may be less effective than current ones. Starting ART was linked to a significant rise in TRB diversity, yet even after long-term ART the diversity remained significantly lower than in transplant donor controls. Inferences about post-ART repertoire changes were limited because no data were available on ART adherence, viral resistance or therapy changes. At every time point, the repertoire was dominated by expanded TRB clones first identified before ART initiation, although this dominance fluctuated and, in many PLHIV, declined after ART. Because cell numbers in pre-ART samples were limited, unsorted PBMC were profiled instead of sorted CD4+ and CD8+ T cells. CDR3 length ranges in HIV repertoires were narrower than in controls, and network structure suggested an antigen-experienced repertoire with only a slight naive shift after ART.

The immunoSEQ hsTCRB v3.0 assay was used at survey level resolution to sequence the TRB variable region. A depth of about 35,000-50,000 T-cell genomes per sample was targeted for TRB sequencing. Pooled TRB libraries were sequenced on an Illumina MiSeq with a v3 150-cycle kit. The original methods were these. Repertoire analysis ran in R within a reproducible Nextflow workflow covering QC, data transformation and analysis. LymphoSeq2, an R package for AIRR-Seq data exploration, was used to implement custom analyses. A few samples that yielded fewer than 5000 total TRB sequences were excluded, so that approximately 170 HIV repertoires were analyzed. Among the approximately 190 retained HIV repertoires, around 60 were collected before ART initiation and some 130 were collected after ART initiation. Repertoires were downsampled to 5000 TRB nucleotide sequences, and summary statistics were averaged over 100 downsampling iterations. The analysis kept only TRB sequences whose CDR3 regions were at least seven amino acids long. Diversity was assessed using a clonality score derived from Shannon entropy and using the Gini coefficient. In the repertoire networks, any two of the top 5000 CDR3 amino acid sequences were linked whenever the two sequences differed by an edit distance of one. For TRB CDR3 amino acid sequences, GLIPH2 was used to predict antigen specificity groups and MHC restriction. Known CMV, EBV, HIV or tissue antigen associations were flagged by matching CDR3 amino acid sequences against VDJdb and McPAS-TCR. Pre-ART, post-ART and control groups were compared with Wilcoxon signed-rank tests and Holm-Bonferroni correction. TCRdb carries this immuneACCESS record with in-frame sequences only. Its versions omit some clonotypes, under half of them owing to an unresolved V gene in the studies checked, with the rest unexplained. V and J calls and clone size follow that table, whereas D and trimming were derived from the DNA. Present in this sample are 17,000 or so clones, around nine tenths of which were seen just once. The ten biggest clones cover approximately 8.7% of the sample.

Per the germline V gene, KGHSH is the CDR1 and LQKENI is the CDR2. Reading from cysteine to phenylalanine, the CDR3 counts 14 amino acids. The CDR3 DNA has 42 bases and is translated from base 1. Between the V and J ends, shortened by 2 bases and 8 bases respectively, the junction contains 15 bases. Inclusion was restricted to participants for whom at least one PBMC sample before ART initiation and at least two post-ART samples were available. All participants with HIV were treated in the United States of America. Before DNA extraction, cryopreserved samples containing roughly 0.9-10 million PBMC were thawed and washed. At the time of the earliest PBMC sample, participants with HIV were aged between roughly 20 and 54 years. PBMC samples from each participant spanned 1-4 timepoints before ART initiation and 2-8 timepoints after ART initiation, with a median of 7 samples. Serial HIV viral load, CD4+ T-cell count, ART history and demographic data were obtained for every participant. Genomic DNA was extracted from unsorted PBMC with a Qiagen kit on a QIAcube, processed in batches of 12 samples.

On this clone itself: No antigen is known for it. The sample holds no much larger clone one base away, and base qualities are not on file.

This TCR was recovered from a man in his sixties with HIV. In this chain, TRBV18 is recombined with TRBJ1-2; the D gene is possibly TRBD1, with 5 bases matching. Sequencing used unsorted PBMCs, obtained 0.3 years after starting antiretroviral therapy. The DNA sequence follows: TGTGCCAGCTCACCAAATCAGGGTCATGGCGGCTACACCTTC. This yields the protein CASSPNQGHGGYTF.